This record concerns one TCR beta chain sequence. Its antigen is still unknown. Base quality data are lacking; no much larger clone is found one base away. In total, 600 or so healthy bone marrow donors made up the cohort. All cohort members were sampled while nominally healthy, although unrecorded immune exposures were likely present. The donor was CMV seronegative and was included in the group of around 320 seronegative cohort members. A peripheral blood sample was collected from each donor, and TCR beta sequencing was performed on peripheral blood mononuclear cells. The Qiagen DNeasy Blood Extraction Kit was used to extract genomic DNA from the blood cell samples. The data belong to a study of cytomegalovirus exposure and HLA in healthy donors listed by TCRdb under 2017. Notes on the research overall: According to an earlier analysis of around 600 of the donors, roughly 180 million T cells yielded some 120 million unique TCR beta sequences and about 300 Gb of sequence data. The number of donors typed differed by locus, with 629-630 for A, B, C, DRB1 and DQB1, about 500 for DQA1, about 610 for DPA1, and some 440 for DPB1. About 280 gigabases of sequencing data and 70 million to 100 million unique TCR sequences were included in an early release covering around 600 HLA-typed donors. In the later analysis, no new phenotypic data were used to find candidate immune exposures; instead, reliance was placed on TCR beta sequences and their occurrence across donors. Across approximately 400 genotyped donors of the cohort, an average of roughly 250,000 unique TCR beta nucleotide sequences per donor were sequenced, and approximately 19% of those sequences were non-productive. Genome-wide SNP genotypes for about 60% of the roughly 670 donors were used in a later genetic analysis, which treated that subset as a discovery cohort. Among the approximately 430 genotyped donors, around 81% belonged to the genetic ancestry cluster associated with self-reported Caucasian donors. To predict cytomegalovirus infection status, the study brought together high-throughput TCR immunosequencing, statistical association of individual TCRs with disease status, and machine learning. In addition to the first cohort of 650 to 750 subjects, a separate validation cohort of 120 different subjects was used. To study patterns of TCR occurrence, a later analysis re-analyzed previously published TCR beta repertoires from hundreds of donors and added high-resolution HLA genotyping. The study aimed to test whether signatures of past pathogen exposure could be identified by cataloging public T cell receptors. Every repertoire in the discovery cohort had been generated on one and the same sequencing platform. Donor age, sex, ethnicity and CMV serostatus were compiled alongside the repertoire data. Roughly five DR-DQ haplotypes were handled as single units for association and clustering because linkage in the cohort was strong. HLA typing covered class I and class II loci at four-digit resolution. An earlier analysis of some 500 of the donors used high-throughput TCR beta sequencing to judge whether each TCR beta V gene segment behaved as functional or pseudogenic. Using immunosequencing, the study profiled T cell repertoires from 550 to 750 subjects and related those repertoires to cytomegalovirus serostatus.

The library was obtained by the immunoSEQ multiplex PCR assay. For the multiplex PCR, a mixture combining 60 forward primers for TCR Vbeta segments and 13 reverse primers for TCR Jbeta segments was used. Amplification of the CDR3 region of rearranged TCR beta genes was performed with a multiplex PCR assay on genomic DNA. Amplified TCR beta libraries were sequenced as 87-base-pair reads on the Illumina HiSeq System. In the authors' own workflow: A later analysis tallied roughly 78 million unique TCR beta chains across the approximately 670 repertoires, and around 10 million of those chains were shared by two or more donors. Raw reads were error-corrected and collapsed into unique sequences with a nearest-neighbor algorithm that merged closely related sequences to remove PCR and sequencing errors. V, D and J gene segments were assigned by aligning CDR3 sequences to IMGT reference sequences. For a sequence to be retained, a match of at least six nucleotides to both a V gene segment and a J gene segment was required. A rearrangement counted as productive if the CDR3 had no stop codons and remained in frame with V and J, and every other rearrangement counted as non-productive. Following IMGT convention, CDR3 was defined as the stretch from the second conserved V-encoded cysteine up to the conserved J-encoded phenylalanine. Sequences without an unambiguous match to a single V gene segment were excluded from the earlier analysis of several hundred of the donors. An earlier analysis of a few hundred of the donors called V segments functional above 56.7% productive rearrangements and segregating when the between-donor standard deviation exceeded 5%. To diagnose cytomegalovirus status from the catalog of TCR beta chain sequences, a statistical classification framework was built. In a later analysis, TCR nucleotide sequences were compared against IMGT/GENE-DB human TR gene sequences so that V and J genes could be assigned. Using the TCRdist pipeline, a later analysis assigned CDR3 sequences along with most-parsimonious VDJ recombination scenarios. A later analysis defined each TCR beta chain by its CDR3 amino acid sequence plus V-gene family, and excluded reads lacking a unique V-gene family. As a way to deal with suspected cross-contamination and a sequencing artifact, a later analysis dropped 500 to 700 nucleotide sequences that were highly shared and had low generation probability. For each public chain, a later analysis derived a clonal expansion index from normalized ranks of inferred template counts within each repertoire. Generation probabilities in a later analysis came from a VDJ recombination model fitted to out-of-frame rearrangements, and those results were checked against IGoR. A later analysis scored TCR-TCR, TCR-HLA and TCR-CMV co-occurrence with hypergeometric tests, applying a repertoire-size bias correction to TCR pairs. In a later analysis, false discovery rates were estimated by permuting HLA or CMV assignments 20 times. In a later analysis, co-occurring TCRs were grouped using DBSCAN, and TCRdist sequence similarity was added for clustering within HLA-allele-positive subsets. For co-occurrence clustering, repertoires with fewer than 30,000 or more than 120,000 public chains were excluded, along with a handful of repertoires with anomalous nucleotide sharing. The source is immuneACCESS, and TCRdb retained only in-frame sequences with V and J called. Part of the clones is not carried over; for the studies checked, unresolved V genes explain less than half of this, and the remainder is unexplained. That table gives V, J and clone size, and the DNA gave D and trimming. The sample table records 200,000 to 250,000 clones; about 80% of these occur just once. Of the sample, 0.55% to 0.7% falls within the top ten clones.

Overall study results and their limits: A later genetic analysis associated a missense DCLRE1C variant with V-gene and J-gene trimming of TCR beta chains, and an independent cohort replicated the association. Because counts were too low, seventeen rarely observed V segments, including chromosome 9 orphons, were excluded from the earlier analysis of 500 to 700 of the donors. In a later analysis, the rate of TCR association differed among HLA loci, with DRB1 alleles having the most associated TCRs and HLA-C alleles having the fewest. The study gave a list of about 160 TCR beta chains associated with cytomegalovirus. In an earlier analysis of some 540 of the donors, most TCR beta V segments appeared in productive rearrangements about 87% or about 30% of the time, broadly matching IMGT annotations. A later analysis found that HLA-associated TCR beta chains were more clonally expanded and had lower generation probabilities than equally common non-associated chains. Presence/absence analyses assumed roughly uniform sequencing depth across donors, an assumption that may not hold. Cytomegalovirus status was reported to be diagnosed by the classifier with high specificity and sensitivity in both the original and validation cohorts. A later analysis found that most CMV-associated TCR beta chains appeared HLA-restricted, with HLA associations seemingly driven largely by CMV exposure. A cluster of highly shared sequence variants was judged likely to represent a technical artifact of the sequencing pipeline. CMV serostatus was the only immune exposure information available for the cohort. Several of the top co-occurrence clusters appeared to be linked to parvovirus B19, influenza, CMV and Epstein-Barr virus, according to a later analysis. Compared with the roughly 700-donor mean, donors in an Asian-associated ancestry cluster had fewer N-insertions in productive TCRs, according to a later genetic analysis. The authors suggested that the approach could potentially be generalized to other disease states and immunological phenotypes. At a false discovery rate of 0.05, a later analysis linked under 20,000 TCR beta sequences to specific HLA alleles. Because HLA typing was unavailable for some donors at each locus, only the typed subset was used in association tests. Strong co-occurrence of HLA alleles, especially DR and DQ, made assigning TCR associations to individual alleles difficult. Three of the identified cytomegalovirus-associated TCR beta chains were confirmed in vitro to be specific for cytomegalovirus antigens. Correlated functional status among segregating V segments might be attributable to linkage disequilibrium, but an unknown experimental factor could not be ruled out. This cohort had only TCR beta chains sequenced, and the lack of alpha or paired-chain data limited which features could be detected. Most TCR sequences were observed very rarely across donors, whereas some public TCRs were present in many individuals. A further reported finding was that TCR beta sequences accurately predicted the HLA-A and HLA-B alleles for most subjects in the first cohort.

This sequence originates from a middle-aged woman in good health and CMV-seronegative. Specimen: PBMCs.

Here is the DNA: TGTGCCAGCAGCGAAAGGACAGGGTCAGATACGCAGTATTTT. Its amino acids are CASSERTGSDTQYF. Here the chain combines TRBV9 and TRBJ2-3, with 8 bases matching TRBD1. The junction shows trimming of 3 bases on V and 4 bases on J, and the gene matches do not reach 4 bases of it. Per the germline V gene, SGDLS is the CDR1 and YYNGEE is the CDR2. Measured from the cysteine to the phenylalanine, the CDR3 is 14 residues long. Kept here is only the CDR3 DNA, which spans 42 bases and is read in frame from base 1.